This record covers a single T cell receptor (beta chain). Its cognate antigen is unknown. With 3 bases removed from V and 0 bases from J, the gap between germline ends came to 3 bases. Germline V gene lookup returns CDR1 SGHNT and CDR2 YENEEA. This CDR3 is built from 13 residues. This specimen comes from a study of cytomegalovirus exposure and HLA in healthy donors. The study, taken as a whole, reports: Associated with cytomegalovirus, according to the listing, were 150 to 200 TCR beta chains. The dataset shows that most TCR sequences were rare, while some public TCRs occurred in many donors. CMV antigen specificity of a few CMV-associated chains was confirmed in vitro.

The donors belonged to the approximately 120-subject validation cohort, separate from the approximately 700-subject first cohort. The table came from immunoSEQ multiplex PCR; TCRdb's copy has only in-frame clones and leaves some out. The sample lists 71,000 or so clones, approximately 94% occurring once. The sequenced material came from PBMCs. The chain is built from TRBV11-3 and TRBJ2-1; no clear D gene. This sequence was found in a woman younger than 35 in good health and CMV-seronegative. CDR3 in amino acids: CASSFSSYNEQFF. CDR3 coding DNA: TGTGCCAGCAGCTTCAGCTCCTACAATGAGCAGTTCTTC.